The rows below give T cell receptor beta chains drawn from one sample of a study of cytomegalovirus exposure and HLA in healthy donors. Here immunoSEQ multiplex PCR was the method, and the copy in TCRdb shows in-frame clones only, minus some. The sample holds 250,000 to 400,000 clones, around 90% seen once. The sequencing input was PBMCs. These receptors were taken from a man younger than 40 in good health and CMV-seronegative. CDR3s leave out the opening cysteine and the closing phenylalanine or tryptophan. The order of the fields is D gene, V gene, CDR3 protein. D genes are given only for firm matches.

D: .; V: TRBV7-8; CDR3: ASSLARGLGDSYEQY
D: TRBD1; V: TRBV5-1; CDR3: ASSPGTGRLENTEAF
D: TRBD1; V: TRBV2; CDR3: ASLSSGGPGELF
D: TRBD1; V: TRBV4-2; CDR3: ASSQGQGGQPQH
D: TRBD1; V: TRBV5-6; CDR3: ASRPGTGNEKLF
D: TRBD1; V: TRBV15; CDR3: ATNTGQGGYQETQY
D: TRBD1; V: TRBV2; CDR3: ASSLLTGGNGSPLH
D: TRBD2; V: TRBV5-4; CDR3: ASSLPGGYEQY
D: .; V: TRBV7-2; CDR3: ASSPLLGAYGYT
D: TRBD1; V: TRBV5-4; CDR3: ASSLSGGQPQH
D: TRBD2; V: TRBV5-1; CDR3: ASSQLAGPYNEQF